The clone carrying this T cell receptor (beta chain) was detected many times. The sample belongs to a study of shared clonotypes between healthy human individuals. Per germline, CDR1 MDHEN and CDR2 SYDVKM. V was trimmed by 7 bases and J by 2 bases, leaving 17 bases between them. The CDR3 length is 15 residues. TCRdb keeps only in-frame clones here, not all; method: immunoSEQ multiplex PCR. The data hold about 1.1 million clones, with around 78% observed a single time. The chain couples TRBV28 to TRBJ1-1; possibly TRBD1 for D (6 bases). This TCR was sampled from a man between 18 and 35 years old in good health. Some clones in this sample may be carry-over from other donors' samples. The sample comprised memory CD4+ T cells from PBMCs. Specified subset: CD45RA-negative fraction. The CDR3 region is CASKGDGGGNTEAFF. Here the CDR3 DNA reads TGTGCCAGCAAGGGGGATGGGGGAGGAAACACTGAAGCTTTCTTT.